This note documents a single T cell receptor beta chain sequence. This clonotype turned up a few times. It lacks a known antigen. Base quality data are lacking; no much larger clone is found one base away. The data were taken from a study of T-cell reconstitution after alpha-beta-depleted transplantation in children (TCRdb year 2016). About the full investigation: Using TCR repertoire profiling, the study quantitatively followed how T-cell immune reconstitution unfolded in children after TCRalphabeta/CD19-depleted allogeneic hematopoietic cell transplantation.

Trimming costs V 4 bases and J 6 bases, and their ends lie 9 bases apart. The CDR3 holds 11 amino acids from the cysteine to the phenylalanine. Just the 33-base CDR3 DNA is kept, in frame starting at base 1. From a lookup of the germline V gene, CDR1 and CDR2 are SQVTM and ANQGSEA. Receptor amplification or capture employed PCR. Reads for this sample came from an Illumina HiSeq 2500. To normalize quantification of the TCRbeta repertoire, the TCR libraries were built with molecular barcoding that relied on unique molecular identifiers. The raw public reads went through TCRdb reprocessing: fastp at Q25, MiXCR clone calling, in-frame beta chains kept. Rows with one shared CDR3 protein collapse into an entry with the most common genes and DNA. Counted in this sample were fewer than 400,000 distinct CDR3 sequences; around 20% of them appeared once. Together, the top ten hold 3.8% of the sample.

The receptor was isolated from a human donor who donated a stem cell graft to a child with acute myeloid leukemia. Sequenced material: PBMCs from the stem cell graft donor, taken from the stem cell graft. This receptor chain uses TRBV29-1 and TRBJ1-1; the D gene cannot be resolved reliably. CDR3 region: CSVVFGPEAFF. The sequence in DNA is TGCAGCGTTGTTTTCGGCCCTGAAGCTTTCTTT.